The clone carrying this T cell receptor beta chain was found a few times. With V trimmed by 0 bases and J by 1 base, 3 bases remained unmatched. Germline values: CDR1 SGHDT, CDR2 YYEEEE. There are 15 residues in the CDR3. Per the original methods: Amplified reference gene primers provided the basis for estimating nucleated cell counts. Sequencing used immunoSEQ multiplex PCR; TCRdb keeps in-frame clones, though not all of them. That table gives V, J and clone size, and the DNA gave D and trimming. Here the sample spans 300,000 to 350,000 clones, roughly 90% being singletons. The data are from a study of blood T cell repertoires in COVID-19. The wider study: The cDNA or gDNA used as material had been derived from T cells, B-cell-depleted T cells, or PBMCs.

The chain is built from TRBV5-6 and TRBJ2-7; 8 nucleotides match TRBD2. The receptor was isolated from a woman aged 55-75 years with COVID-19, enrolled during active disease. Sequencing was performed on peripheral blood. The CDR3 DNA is TGTGCCAGCAGCTTGGTGGCTAGCGGGTCCTACGAGCAGTACTTC. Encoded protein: CASSLVASGSYEQYF. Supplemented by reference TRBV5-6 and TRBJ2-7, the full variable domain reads DAGVTQSPTHLIKTRGQQVTLRCSPKSGHDTVSWYQQALGQGPQFIFQYYEEEERQRGNFPDRFSGHQFPNYSSELNVNALLLGDSALYLCASSLVASGSYEQYFGPGTRLTVT.